The clone carrying this T cell receptor beta chain was detected ten times or more. Antigen unknown. This record belongs to a study of human T cells and chemical hapten exposure. Time point reported: patch test 3, about 24 weeks after DPC sensitization. Treatment: therapeutic diphenylcyclopropenone sensitization with weekly scalp DPC. The study's library attached unique molecular identifiers to single cDNA molecules. TCRdb analysed the RACE reads with MiXCR anew, one entry per CDR3 protein. The sample contains 210,000 or so distinct CDR3 sequences, approximately 26% of which appear only once. Whole-study results and caveats: Relative to controls, expanded TCRs formed significantly more large CDR3 similarity clusters.

The receptor was isolated from a woman aged 40-49 years with alopecia areata. Some clones in this sample may be carry-over from other donors' samples. Sequences were derived from whole blood, sampled in connection with sensitization to the hapten diphenylcyclopropenone (DPC).

The CDR3 sequence is CSANRGYGGGDTQYF. The CDR3 nucleotides read TGCAGTGCCAACAGGGGGTATGGGGGAGGAGATACGCAGTATTTT. The chain uses TRBV20-1 and TRBJ2-3; 8 nucleotides match TRBD1. This CDR3 comprises 15 residues. The ends lost 6 bases at V and 5 bases at J; junction bases unmatched: 13. Germline CDR1 reads DFQATT; CDR2 reads SNEGSKA (reference sequence).